These T cell receptor beta chains were read from a single sample in a study of molecular identifiers for immune sequencing clone quantification. In TCRdb, the PCR reads were re-called with MiXCR into one record per CDR3 protein. Of about 320,000 distinct CDR3 sequences listed, roughly a quarter are singletons. Material: naive CD8+ T cells from blood, with Jurkat cell RNA spiked in. The origin of the receptors is a human donor in good health. Some libraries in this study had Jurkat cell RNA spiked in. Both conserved end residues are part of each CDR3. The D gene is left open where the match is weak. Only some rows state a clone size, as once, few, many or a class for expanded clones.

. | TRBJ1-1 | TRBV7-9 | many | CASSFSDREAFF | TGTGCCAGCAGCTTCTCGGACAGAGAAGCTTTCTTT
. | TRBJ1-1 | TRBV7-9 | many | CASSTIDRLGTEAFF | TGTGCCAGCAGCACAATAGATAGGTTGGGCACTGAAGCTTTCTTT
. | TRBJ2-7 | TRBV23-1 | few | CASSQLTGLRYEQYF | TGCGCCAGCAGTCAACTAACAGGGCTGCGATACGAGCAGTACTTC
. | TRBJ2-2 | TRBV4-3 | . | CASSEIGENGELFF | TGCGCCAGCAGCGAGATAGGGGAGAACGGGGAGCTGTTTTTT
TRBD1 | TRBJ2-7 | TRBV27 | once | CASSPTGTGYYEQYF | TGTGCCAGCAGTCCCACCGGGACAGGGTACTACGAGCAGTACTTC
. | TRBJ2-7 | TRBV30 | . | CAWSSSGSYEQYF | TGTGCCTGGAGTTCGTCAGGGTCCTACGAGCAGTACTTC
. | TRBJ2-1 | TRBV11-2 | . | CASRSGRGIYNEQFF | TGTGCCAGCAGATCAGGGCGAGGAATATACAATGAGCAGTTCTTC
TRBD2 | TRBJ2-1 | TRBV5-6 | few | CASSQMTSGGHNEQFF | TGTGCCAGCAGCCAAATGACTAGCGGGGGACACAATGAGCAGTTCTTC
TRBD1 | TRBJ2-3 | TRBV7-8 | . | CVSTGQQTDTQYF | TGTGTCTCGACGGGACAGCAGACAGATACGCAGTATTTT
TRBD2 | TRBJ2-7 | TRBV20-1 | . | CSAIHSGLAAPESSYEQYF | TGCAGTGCTATTCATTCGGGACTAGCGGCCCCCGAAAGCTCCTACGAGCAGTACTTC
. | TRBJ1-1 | TRBV27 | . | CASSHLGVVAPGQAFF | TGTGCCAGCAGTCACCTGGGGGTGGTGGCCCCCGGCCAAGCTTTCTTT
TRBD2 | TRBJ2-3 | TRBV6-6 | few | CASSYSILRGGDTDTQYF | TGTGCCAGCAGTTACTCGATTCTACGGGGGGGAGACACAGATACGCAGTATTTT
TRBD2 | TRBJ2-1 | TRBV6-5 | few | CASSYSRGETEFF | TGTGCCAGCAGTTACTCCCGGGGGGAGACGGAGTTCTTC
TRBD2 | TRBJ2-3 | TRBV6-1 | . | CASAVLAADTQYF | TGTGCCAGCGCGGTACTAGCGGCAGATACGCAGTATTTT
. | TRBJ1-6 | TRBV14 | many | CASSQGGRGVSPLHF | TGTGCCAGCAGCCAAGGAGGCAGAGGGGTATCACCCCTCCACTTT
TRBD1 | TRBJ1-1 | TRBV4-3 | few | CASSPTIRQGPNTEAFF | TGCGCCAGCAGCCCGACGATAAGACAGGGGCCAAACACTGAAGCTTTCTTT
TRBD1 | TRBJ1-4 | TRBV29-1 | few | CSVESRDSEEKLFF | TGCAGCGTTGAATCTCGGGACAGTGAAGAAAAACTGTTTTTT
. | TRBJ1-6 | TRBV3-1 | few | CASSQEMVSPLHF | TGTGCCAGCAGCCAAGAGATGGTTTCACCCCTCCACTTT
. | TRBJ1-2 | TRBV3-1 | few | CASSHDHRLPHGYTF | TGTGCCAGCAGTCACGACCACAGGCTCCCGCATGGCTACACCTTC
. | TRBJ2-7 | TRBV20-1 | many | CSAPRGPLEQYF | TGCAGTGCTCCCCGTGGTCCCCTCGAGCAGTACTTC
TRBD1 | TRBJ2-5 | TRBV6-5 | many | CASSQWTGKETQYF | TGTGCCAGCAGTCAATGGACAGGGAAAGAGACCCAGTACTTC
. | TRBJ2-2 | TRBV27 | . | CASSRQENTGELFF | TGTGCCAGCAGTCGACAGGAGAACACCGGGGAGCTGTTTTTT
TRBD2 | TRBJ2-1 | TRBV4-3 | . | CASSQDPGLGTDNEQFF | TGCGCCAGCAGCCAGGATCCGGGACTAGGAACTGACAATGAGCAGTTCTTC
TRBD2 | TRBJ2-3 | TRBV13 | many | CASSVALSGRATDTQYF | TGTGCCAGCAGCGTAGCCCTCAGCGGGAGGGCCACAGATACGCAGTATTTT
. | TRBJ2-3 | TRBV2 | . | CASRGPTTDTQYF | TGTGCCAGTCGGGGGCCGACCACAGATACGCAGTATTTT